One and the same sample provided the 26 T cell receptor beta chains below, sequenced in a study of CD8 T cells in ankylosing spondylitis. Study-wide points: The study identified a TCR beta motif of fewer than 10 highly homologous variants that appeared characteristic of ankylosing spondylitis blood.

No antigen has been identified for these receptors. TCRdb called the 5' RACE reads again in MiXCR, with one record for every CDR3 protein. The sample records just under 550,000 distinct CDR3 sequences, more than 9.5% being singletons. The sample comprised blood, either unsorted or a sorted T cell fraction (not recorded which). Receptors originate from a male donor with ankylosing spondylitis.

This clonotype was counted a few times. V usage is TRBV15 and J usage is TRBJ2-2; 10 bases align to TRBD2. Germline V gives CDR1 LNHNV, CDR2 YYDKDF (reference sequence). The CDR3 sequence is 17 residues long. V lost 1 base and J lost 4; bases outside the gene matches: 6. The CDR3 nucleotides are TGTGCCACCAGCAGAGTGGTAGCGGGAGGCACCACCGGGGAGCTGTTTTTT. Translation gives CATSRVVAGGTTGELFF.

In this sample, this clonotype turned up a few times. The gene calls are TRBV11-3 and TRBJ2-1; 7 nucleotides match TRBD2. CDR3 size: 15 residues. Trimming took 2 bases from V and 5 from J; bases not matched to a gene: 6. CDR1 and CDR2 from the germline V gene are SGHNT and YENEEA. The CDR3 coding sequence is TGTGCCAGCAGCTTAAATCTAGCGGCGGACAATGAGCAGTTCTTC. Its protein product is CASSLNLAADNEQFF.

This clonotype was counted a few times. The genes are TRBV20-1 and TRBJ2-1; 8 nucleotides match TRBD2. V gave up 6 bases and J gave up 0 bases; unmatched junction bases: 7. This CDR3 region has 15 residues. The germline V gene encodes CDR1 DFQATT and CDR2 SNEGSKA (reference sequence). The CDR3, as DNA: TGCAGTGCAAATATAGCGGGAAGCTCCTACAATGAGCAGTTCTTC. This gives the protein CSANIAGSSYNEQFF.

The chain joins TRBV7-9 to TRBJ2-7, with no clear D. With 0 bases removed from V and 3 bases from J, the gap between germline ends came to 9 bases. Germline lookup yields CDR1 SEHNR and CDR2 FQNEAQ (reference sequence). The CDR3 consists of 14 residues. The CDR3 is CASSLALENYEQYF. As DNA, the CDR3 is TGTGCCAGCAGCTTAGCTTTGGAAAACTACGAGCAGTACTTC.

Ten or more counts support this clonotype. The rearrangement joins TRBV7-9 to TRBJ1-4, with 8 nucleotides matching TRBD1. The V gene end was trimmed by 6 bases and the J gene end by 2 bases; junction bases not matched to a gene: 5. The germline V gene encodes CDR1 SEHNR and CDR2 FQNEAQ (reference sequence). The CDR3 is 15 amino acids. CDR3 in amino acids: CASRPTGVTNEKLFF. As DNA, the CDR3 is TGTGCCAGCAGACCGACAGGGGTGACTAATGAAAAACTGTTTTTT. The complete variable domain, with remaining parts taken from reference TRBV7-9 and TRBJ1-4, reads DTGVSQNPRHKITKRGQNVTFRCDPISEHNRLYWYRQTLGQGPEFLTYFQNEAQLEKSRLLSDRFSAERPKGSFSTLEIQRTEQGDSAMYLCASRPTGVTNEKLFFGSGTQLSVL.

This clonotype appeared many times. V is TRBV12-3 or TRBV12-4 and J is TRBJ2-1; possibly TRBD2 for D (5 bases). This CDR3 contains 17 residues. V was clipped by 7 bases and J by 1 base, with 20 bases between them. The CDR3: CASTRESLASSYNEQFF. The CDR3, as DNA: TGTGCCAGCACCCGAGAGTCTTTAGCGTCGTCCTACAATGAGCAGTTCTTC.

CDR3 protein: CSVEGDRGDTQYF. For the CDR3, the DNA is TGCAGCGTTGAAGGGGACAGGGGGGATACGCAGTATTTT. The chain employs TRBV29-1 and TRBJ2-3; 11 bases align to TRBD1. The J segment lost 6 bases and the V segment lost 1 base, leaving 0 bases of the junction unmatched. The CDR3 spans 13 residues. Looked up from germline, CDR1 is SQVTM and CDR2 is ANQGSEA.

The sample holds a few counts of this clonotype. This sequence joins TRBV6-5 and TRBJ2-5, with 10 nucleotides matching TRBD1. CDR1 is MNHEY and CDR2 is SVGAGI in the germline V gene. V was pared by 6 bases and J by 4 bases, with 8 bases of the junction left unmatched. CDR3 length equals 15 residues. The CDR3 DNA follows: TGTGCCAGCAGCTTAGGACAGGGGGTGTCAGAGACCCAGTACTTC. It codes for CASSLGQGVSETQYF.

This clonotype was observed a handful of times. The CDR3 DNA follows: TGCGCCAGCATCGGTAGCGGGAGAACCGGGGAGCTGTTTTTT. Its protein product is CASIGSGRTGELFF. V usage is TRBV5-1 and J usage is TRBJ2-2; 9 nucleotides agree with TRBD2. The CDR3 length is 14 residues. Germline CDR1 SGHRS, CDR2 YFSETQ. The trim removed 6 bases at V and 5 bases at J, leaving 5 bases unmatched. Based on the CDR3 plus reference TRBV5-1 and TRBJ2-2, the full variable domain is KAGVTQTPRYLIKTRGQQVTLSCSPISGHRSVSWYQQTPGQGLQFLFEYFSETQRNKGNFPGRFSGRQFSNSRSEMNVSTLELGDSALYLCASIGSGRTGELFFGEGSRLTVL.

V usage is TRBV6-2 or TRBV6-3 and J usage is TRBJ1-5, with a weak D call TRBD1 (5 bases). The CDR3 runs to 15 residues. CDR1 and CDR2 (germline): MNHEY, SVGEGT. V was shortened by 7 bases and J by 0 bases, with 13 bases between the two germline ends. The DNA for the CDR3 is TGTGCCAGCACCCGGGGCCGAACTAGCAATCAGCCCCAGCATTTT. This codes for CASTRGRTSNQPQHF.

V usage is TRBV3-1 and J usage is TRBJ2-2; 12 bases are shared with TRBD2. The V and J ends lost 4 bases and 2 bases, in that order; junction bases with no gene match: 5. CDR1 and CDR2 (germline): LGHDT, YNNKEL (reference sequence). This CDR3 region has 17 residues. CDR3 sequence (DNA): TGTGCCAGCAGCCTAGGGACTAGCGGGTTTAACACCGGGGAGCTGTTTTTT. Translation: CASSLGTSGFNTGELFF.

The sample holds a few counts of this clonotype. The chain carries TRBV20-1 and TRBJ1-5; 9 bases agree with TRBD1. Germline V gene lookup returns CDR1 DFQATT and CDR2 SNEGSKA (reference sequence). Unmatched junction bases numbered 10, after V lost 1 base and J lost 9 bases. CDR3 size: 15 residues. CDR3 DNA sequence: TGCAGTGCTAGAGCGGGGGGGACAGGGAGACGGCCCCAGCATTTT. Encoded protein: CSARAGGTGRRPQHF.

Details on this clonotype: A much larger clone sits a single nucleotide away, making a read error possible. The chain has TRBV4-2 and TRBJ2-1; 8 bases match TRBD1. The length of the CDR3 is 16 residues. Germline CDR1 LGHNA, CDR2 YNFKEQ. CDR3 nucleotides: TGTGCCAGCAGCCAAGAGCCGGGACAGGCATACAATCAGCAGTTCTTC. This gives the protein CASSQEPGQAYNQQFF.

This clonotype was seen repeatedly, ten times or more. This chain uses TRBV5-1 with TRBJ1-5; TRBD1 aligns across 7 bases. CDR1 and CDR2 (germline): SGHRS, YFSETQ. The CDR3 is made up of 14 amino acids. The junction had 1 base not matched to a gene; V was cut back by 1 base and J by 3 bases. CDR3 sequence reads: CASSLTGVNQPQHF. Written as DNA, the CDR3 is TGCGCCAGCAGCTTGACAGGGGTCAATCAGCCCCAGCATTTT.

V and J are TRBV7-8 and TRBJ2-1; 9 positions agree with TRBD2. V dropped 0 bases and J dropped 0; count of bases not matched to a gene: 9. There are 19 residues in the CDR3. Germline V gene lookup returns CDR1 SGHVS and CDR2 FQNEAQ. CDR3 nucleotides: TGTGCCAGCAGCTTAGCGCCAAGCGGGGGGTCCCGCTCCTACAATGAGCAGTTCTTC. Translated, it gives CASSLAPSGGSRSYNEQFF.

This clonotype was seen more than once but under ten times. The chain recombines TRBV4-2 with TRBJ1-2, with TRBD1 as a possible D gene (5 bases). The CDR3 contains 13 residues. In germline, CDR1 is LGHNA, CDR2 YNFKEQ. Trimming took off 3 bases at V and 3 bases at J, with 8 bases between the two ends. CDR3 nucleotides: TGTGCCAGCAGCCACCCCAGGGACTATGGCTACACCTTC. This gives the protein CASSHPRDYGYTF.

The chain links TRBV11-2 to TRBJ1-1, with D uncertain. In germline, CDR1 is SGHAT, CDR2 FQNNGV. CDR3 length equals 13 residues. V was clipped by 4 bases and J by 4 bases, with 10 bases between them. The DNA for the CDR3 is TGTGCCAGCAGCTCCGGACTAGTCACTGAAGCTTTCTTT. Its translation is CASSSGLVTEAFF.

The chain links TRBV5-1 to TRBJ1-2; D gene ambiguous. CDR1 is SGHRS, CDR2 YFSETQ, per germline. Trimming removed 2 bases from V and 1 base from J, with 9 bases in between. The CDR3 has 14 residues. The CDR3 bases are TGCGCCAGCAGCTTAAGGTCGAGTAACTATGGCTACACCTTC. Protein product: CASSLRSSNYGYTF. Combining the CDR3 with reference TRBV5-1 and TRBJ1-2 gives the whole variable domain KAGVTQTPRYLIKTRGQQVTLSCSPISGHRSVSWYQQTPGQGLQFLFEYFSETQRNKGNFPGRFSGRQFSNSRSEMNVSTLELGDSALYLCASSLRSSNYGYTFGSGTRLTVV.

The chain uses TRBV15 and TRBJ2-7; tentatively, D is TRBD1 (5 bases). The CDR3 covers 14 residues. Germline V gene data show CDR1 as LNHNV and CDR2 as YYDKDF (reference sequence). The ends were cut back, 0 bases at V and 2 bases at J, with 8 bases in the middle. CDR3 residues: CATSRDQGPYEQYV. The CDR3 DNA is TGTGCCACCAGCAGAGATCAGGGCCCCTACGAGCAGTACGTC.

This clonotype was counted ten times or more. One junction end disagrees with the germline gene, perhaps due to a read error. The V and J genes are TRBV12-3 or TRBV12-4 and TRBJ2-1, with D possibly matching TRBD2 (5 bases). The CDR3 sequence is 13 residues long. The CDR3 region is CASSHTPIRDLAF. In DNA, the CDR3 is TGTGCCAGCAGTCACACACCTATCCGGGATCTGGCTTTC.

This clonotype was observed at least ten times. V gene TRBV12-3 or TRBV12-4 combines with J gene TRBJ2-1, with TRBD2 matching 10 bases. After removal of 7 bases from V and 4 bases from J, the junction contained 10 bases not matched to a gene. The CDR3 loop spans 16 amino acids. The CDR3 region is CASTDIAGGSYNEQFF. CDR3 nucleotide sequence: TGTGCCAGCACCGATATAGCGGGAGGTTCATACAATGAGCAGTTCTTC.

This clonotype was counted between two and nine times. The V and J genes are TRBV6-6 and TRBJ1-5; D ambiguous. V lost 7 bases, J lost 3 bases, and 10 bases lay in between. Germline V gene lookup returns CDR1 MNHNY and CDR2 SVGAGI (reference sequence). This CDR3 comprises 13 residues. CDR3 nucleotide sequence: TGTGCCAGCAAAAAAGTGACCAATCAGCCCCAGCATTTT. Residues: CASKKVTNQPQHF.

Only a few counts were recorded for this clonotype. This sequence joins TRBV20-1 and TRBJ2-1; D gene uncertain. Looked up from germline, CDR1 is DFQATT and CDR2 is SNEGSKA (reference sequence). Between the trimmed V and J ends, which lost 3 bases and 10 bases, there was a span of 25 bases. This CDR3 region has 16 residues. The DNA of the CDR3 is TGCAGTGCTAGTCCAAGGGTGGAACTACTACTAAAAGAGCAGTTCTTC. Encoded protein: CSASPRVELLLKEQFF.

This clonotype was observed at least ten times. The chain carries TRBV29-1 and TRBJ2-5; 10 nucleotides agree with TRBD2. This CDR3 comprises 13 residues. Germline CDR1 and CDR2: SQVTM and ANQGSEA. V trimming: 3 bases; J trimming: 4 bases; junction bases outside the gene matches: 2. The CDR3 is CSVDRLAGETQYF. In DNA, the CDR3 is TGCAGCGTTGATCGACTAGCGGGAGAGACCCAGTACTTC.

This clonotype was counted a few times. The chain recombines TRBV9 with TRBJ1-3; D is possibly TRBD1 (5 bases). V dropped 3 bases and J dropped 4 bases, with 11 bases sitting between them. This CDR3 comprises 14 residues. The V gene's germline CDR1 is SGDLS and CDR2 YYNGEE. The CDR3 spells CASSDRTIGNTIYF. In DNA, the CDR3 is TGTGCCAGCAGCGACCGGACAATAGGAAACACCATATATTTT.

The genes are TRBV5-1 and TRBJ2-1; D gene uncertain. The CDR3 covers 13 residues. Germline V lookup: CDR1 SGHRS, CDR2 YFSETQ. V was shortened by 4 bases and J by 9 bases, with 14 bases between the two germline ends. In DNA, the CDR3 is TGCGCCAGCAGCAACTCCGGGCCCTCTGAGCAGTTCTTC. Amino acids: CASSNSGPSEQFF. Drawing the rest from reference TRBV5-1 and TRBJ2-1, the complete variable domain is KAGVTQTPRYLIKTRGQQVTLSCSPISGHRSVSWYQQTPGQGLQFLFEYFSETQRNKGNFPGRFSGRQFSNSRSEMNVSTLELGDSALYLCASSNSGPSEQFFGPGTRLTVL.